These T cell receptor beta chains were read from a single sample in a study of blood T cell repertoires in COVID-19. Generated by immunoSEQ multiplex PCR, the TCRdb table keeps only in-frame clones and is missing some. The sample records 150,000 or so clones, around two thirds being singletons. Sequences were obtained from peripheral blood. These receptors were collected from a woman aged 80 or older with acute or convalescent COVID-19. The CDR3 runs from the conserved cysteine through the conserved F or W. D genes are given only for firm matches. A row's size may be missing; if present it is once, few, many or a size class.

d_call	cdr3_length	clone_size	v_call	j_call	cdr3_aa	cdr3_nt
TRBD1	15	.	TRBV3-1/TRBV3-2	TRBJ2-7	CASSQWGTAMNEQYF	TGTGCCAGCAGCCAATGGGGGACAGCGATGAACGAGCAGTACTTC
TRBD1	13	.	TRBV19	TRBJ2-2	CASRGRDTGELFF	TGTGCCAGCAGGGGGCGGGACACCGGGGAGCTGTTTTTT
TRBD2	17	.	TRBV9	TRBJ2-7	CASSVDTAGGSSYEQYF	TGTGCCAGCAGCGTAGACACGGCGGGAGGGAGCTCCTACGAGCAGTACTTC
.	11	.	TRBV14	TRBJ1-1	CASSQPVEAFF	TGTGCCAGCAGCCAACCGGTAGAAGCTTTCTTT
TRBD1	14	.	TRBV19	TRBJ1-5	CASTTGQSNQPQHF	TGTGCCAGTACCACGGGACAGAGCAATCAGCCCCAGCATTTT
TRBD1	15	once	TRBV2	TRBJ1-2	CASSVTGAPPYGYTF	TGTGCCAGCAGTGTAACAGGGGCCCCCCCTTATGGCTACACCTTC
TRBD1	15	.	TRBV10-3	TRBJ2-1	CAISLGQGDYNEQFF	TGTGCCATCAGCCTGGGACAGGGGGATTACAATGAGCAGTTCTTC
TRBD2	17	.	TRBV7-3	TRBJ2-1	CASSLMHTSGSYNEQFF	TGTGCCAGCAGCTTAATGCACACTAGCGGGAGTTACAATGAGCAGTTCTTC
.	16	.	TRBV10-3	TRBJ2-4	CAISESGGVAKNIQYF	TGTGCCATCAGTGAGTCTGGAGGGGTAGCCAAAAACATTCAGTACTTC
TRBD1	15	few	TRBV7-9	TRBJ2-7	CASSRTGQGLWEQYF	TGTGCCAGCAGCCGTACGGGACAGGGTTTGTGGGAGCAGTACTTC
.	15	few	TRBV9	TRBJ1-1	CASSVTGTPGTEAFF	TGTGCCAGCAGCGTTACCGGGACACCAGGCACTGAAGCTTTCTTT
.	14	.	TRBV20-1	TRBJ1-5	CSASATIRNQPQHF	TGCAGTGCTAGTGCGACAATTCGGAATCAGCCCCAGCATTTT